Detailed here is one TCR beta chain. TCRdb's table, derived via immunoSEQ multiplex PCR, lists solely in-frame clones and lacks some. The profile shows almost 550,000 clones, roughly 74% of them singletons. The data originate from a study of shared T cell receptors in the human thymus. The CDR3 runs to 20 residues. CDR1 LNHNV and CDR2 YYDKDF come from the germline V gene (reference sequence). The ends were cut back, 1 base at V and 2 bases at J, with 25 bases in the middle. The sample was also reused in another study, on human thymus T cells.

The V call is TRBV15, the J call TRBJ2-3; D may be TRBD2 (6 bases). This clonotype was sampled from a boy less than two years old with a congenital heart defect. Material for sequencing was thymocytes. CDR3 in DNA: TGTGCCACCAGCAGAGTTCTCAACCAGGAGGGGTGGGAAATCACAGATACGCAGTATTTT. Residues: CATSRVLNQEGWEITDTQYF.